These 30 T cell receptor beta chains came from one sample sequenced in a study of control samples from healthy donors and cancer patients. Data came from immunoSEQ multiplex PCR; TCRdb stores just in-frame clones and leaves some out. The table has tens of thousands of clones, around nine tenths seen once. Sequenced material: PBMCs. These receptors were collected from a woman aged 45-60 years with colorectal cancer.

The chain recombines TRBV28 with TRBJ2-5, with D perhaps TRBD2 (6 bases). The V end lost 5 bases, the J end lost 7 bases, and 17 bases lay between the germline ends. From germline, CDR1 is MDHEN and CDR2 SYDVKM. The CDR3 runs to 14 residues. Here the CDR3 DNA reads TGTGCCAGCAGTCACCTGACTAGTAGAGGGACCCAGTACTTC. Protein: CASSHLTSRGTQYF.

The rearrangement uses TRBV12-3 or TRBV12-4 and TRBJ1-6, with D hard to call. CDR3 length: 13 amino acids. The germline V and J ends were trimmed by 3 bases and 4 bases, with 4 bases remaining between them. CDR3 coding DNA: TGTGCCAGCAGTTTGGATTATAATTCACCCCTCCACTTT. Translated, it gives CASSLDYNSPLHF.

This chain links TRBV10-3 with TRBJ1-5, with 10 bases identical to TRBD1. The V segment lost 4 bases and the J segment 3 bases; nucleotides outside the gene matches: 3. CDR3 length: 15 residues. Germline CDR1 ENHRY, CDR2 SYGVKD. Here the CDR3 reads CAISGGQGNNQPQHF. The CDR3 nucleotides are TGTGCCATCAGTGGGGGACAGGGGAACAATCAGCCCCAGCATTTT.

The V and J genes are TRBV7-3 and TRBJ2-2; TRBD1 is a possible D gene (5 bases). The V end lost 8 bases, the J end lost 2 bases, and 9 bases lay between the germline ends. Looked up from germline, CDR1 is SGHTA and CDR2 is FQGTGA. The CDR3 consists of 13 residues. This CDR3 is CASSDRNTGELFF. CDR3 bases: TGTGCCAGCTCTGACAGAAACACCGGGGAGCTGTTTTTT.

The chain joins TRBV10-3 to TRBJ2-6, with 9 bases matching TRBD1. This CDR3 spans 17 amino acids. V shed 4 bases and J 0 bases; nucleotides not matched to a gene: 4. Germline-derived CDR1 and CDR2 are ENHRY and SYGVKD. Here the CDR3 reads CAISAGGQGSGANVLTF. The CDR3 DNA is TGTGCCATCAGTGCGGGGGGACAGGGCTCTGGGGCCAACGTCCTGACTTTC.

This chain uses TRBV6-5 with TRBJ2-3; 10 bases line up with TRBD2. Trimming cost V 5 bases and J 6 bases; bases outside gene matches: 8. CDR3 length: 15 amino acids. Germline lookup yields CDR1 MNHEY and CDR2 SVGAGI. The CDR3 sequence is CASSPGTSVVDTQYF. The CDR3 coding sequence is TGTGCCAGCAGTCCCGGGACTAGCGTCGTGGATACGCAGTATTTT.

V is TRBV7-8 and J is TRBJ1-1; D remains unclear. Trimming stripped 5 bases from V and 1 base from J, with 8 bases between. This CDR3 has 13 residues. The germline CDR1 and CDR2 sequences are SGHVS and FQNEAQ. The CDR3 loop is CASSPQANTEAFF. The DNA for the CDR3 is TGTGCCAGCAGCCCTCAAGCGAACACTGAAGCTTTCTTT.

The chain recombines TRBV15 with TRBJ2-2; 7 positions match TRBD2. The J segment lost 0 bases and the V segment lost 0 bases, leaving 7 bases of the junction unmatched. The CDR3 totals 18 residues. CDR1 and CDR2 (germline): LNHNV, YYDKDF (reference sequence). CDR3 loop: CATSRDTLLAANTGELFF. In DNA form, the CDR3 reads TGTGCCACCAGCAGAGATACCCTCCTAGCGGCGAACACCGGGGAGCTGTTTTTT.

This chain uses TRBV3-1 (or the pseudogene TRBV3-2) with TRBJ2-5, with TRBD2 identical over 9 bases. Trimming took 4 bases from V and 3 from J; bases not matched to a gene: 0. CDR3 length equals 13 residues. CDR1 is LGHDT and CDR2 is YNNKEL in the germline V gene (reference sequence). CDR3 in amino acids: CASSRGGEETQYF. The CDR3 coding sequence is TGTGCCAGCAGCCGCGGGGGGGAAGAGACCCAGTACTTC.

The J gene is TRBJ1-2, the V gene TRBV6-2 or TRBV6-3; D uncertain. The V end lost 6 bases, the J end lost 4 bases, and 15 bases lay between the germline ends. The germline V gene encodes CDR1 MNHEY and CDR2 SVGEGT. The CDR3 has 14 amino acids. The CDR3 DNA sequence: TGTGCCAGCAGCGCCTTTGTTTGGACCTATGGCTACACCTTC. Its protein is CASSAFVWTYGYTF.

To note about this clone: Different DNA sequences within this sample yield the same CDR3. The V and J genes are TRBV7-2 and TRBJ1-5; 7 bases agree with TRBD1. Germline V CDR1 and CDR2: SGHTA, FQGNSA. This CDR3 is built from 14 residues. Trimming took 4 bases from V and 6 from J; bases not matched to a gene: 6. In DNA, the CDR3 is TGTGCCAGCAGCTCTACAGGGGTCGGTCAGCCCCAGCATTTT. It codes for CASSSTGVGQPQHF.

The table lists this clone with a count of one. V and J are TRBV27 and TRBJ1-2; TRBD1 matches at 8 bases. V shed 3 bases and J 1 base; nucleotides not matched to a gene: 10. Germline CDR1 and CDR2: MNHEY and SMNVEV (reference sequence). This CDR3 has 17 residues. The CDR3 is CASSFAGTGKNNYGYTF. DNA for the CDR3: TGTGCCAGCAGTTTCGCCGGGACAGGAAAAAATAACTATGGCTACACCTTC.

This chain connects TRBV28 to TRBJ1-4; tentatively, D is TRBD1 (6 bases). Germline CDR1 and CDR2: MDHEN and SYDVKM. CDR3 length: 15 amino acids. V was clipped by 5 bases and J by 3 bases, with 13 bases between them. The CDR3 coding sequence is TGTGCCAGCAGTACACCGGACAGCCCTAATGAAAAACTGTTTTTT. It yields the protein CASSTPDSPNEKLFF.

The V gene is TRBV11-3, the J gene TRBJ1-6, with D unresolved. This CDR3 has 16 residues. Trimming pared 8 bases from V and 1 base from J, leaving 15 bases between. Germline-derived CDR1 and CDR2 are SGHNT and YENEEA. The CDR3 coding sequence is TGTGCCAGCCCGAAGCCAAGGGTATCCTATAATTCACCCCTCCACTTT. It encodes CASPKPRVSYNSPLHF.

The chain carries TRBV6-5 and TRBJ1-2; D gene unclear. Trimming took off 6 bases at V and 4 bases at J, with 18 bases between the two ends. This CDR3 has 15 residues. The germline gives CDR1 MNHEY, CDR2 SVGAGI. CDR3 residues: CASRDPSGLGYGYTF. CDR3 DNA: TGTGCCAGCAGGGATCCCTCAGGCTTGGGCTATGGCTACACCTTC.

The chain combines TRBV5-1 with TRBJ1-2; D is undetermined. The CDR3 length is 13 residues. CDR1 and CDR2 (germline): SGHRS, YFSETQ. Deletions cut 2 bases from V and 2 bases from J, with 7 bases between. The CDR3, as DNA: TGCGCCAGCAGCTTAGACACCAACTATGGCTACACCTTC. It yields the protein CASSLDTNYGYTF.

The chain is built from TRBV2 and TRBJ2-2; D possibly uses TRBD1 or TRBD2 (5 bases each). Germline CDR1 is SNHLY and CDR2 is FYNNEI. V dropped 5 bases and J dropped 3 bases, with 10 bases sitting between them. The CDR3 consists of 14 residues. CDR3 coding DNA: TGTGCCAGCAGTCGAGGGACGGACACCGGGGAGCTGTTTTTT. It translates to CASSRGTDTGELFF.

The chain carries TRBV7-3 and TRBJ2-2, with TRBD1 as a possible D gene (5 bases). The V gene's germline CDR1 is SGHTA and CDR2 FQGTGA. With 5 bases removed from V and 2 bases from J, the gap between germline ends came to 9 bases. The CDR3 length is 14 residues. CDR3 nucleotides: TGTGCCAGCAGCGACAGCGTTAACACCGGGGAGCTGTTTTTT. Amino acids: CASSDSVNTGELFF.

This chain connects TRBV7-8 to TRBJ1-1, with 10 bases aligning to TRBD1. The CDR3 length is 13 residues. Germline V CDR1 and CDR2: SGHVS, FQNEAQ. The V gene end was trimmed by 4 bases and the J gene end by 7 bases; junction bases not matched to a gene: 3. In nucleotides, the CDR3 is TGTGCCAGCAGCTACGGACAGGGGGTTGAAGCTTTCTTT. The encoded protein is CASSYGQGVEAFF. Variable domain in full (rest from reference TRBV7-8 and TRBJ1-1): GAGVSQSPRYKVAKRGQDVALRCDPISGHVSLFWYQQALGQGPEFLTYFQNEAQLDKSGLPSDRFFAERPEGSVSTLKIQRTQQEDSAVYLCASSYGQGVEAFFGQGTRLTVV.

This chain uses TRBV6-4 with TRBJ2-2; D possibly corresponds to TRBD2 (6 bases). CDR1 is MRHNA, CDR2 SNTAGT, per germline. The CDR3 loop spans 15 amino acids. V was clipped by 3 bases and J by 5 bases, with 13 bases between them. The CDR3: CASSEVGGNTGELFF. For the CDR3, the DNA is TGTGCCAGCAGTGAGGTGGGGGGAAATACCGGGGAGCTGTTTTTT.

The chain joins TRBV7-2 to TRBJ1-6, with TRBD1 matching over 7 bases. V lost 4 bases to trimming and J lost 14 bases; unmatched junction nucleotides: 14. This CDR3 comprises 15 residues. Germline CDR1 reads SGHTA; CDR2 reads FQGNSA. The CDR3 is CASSSPGQPSKALHF. DNA of the CDR3: TGTGCCAGCAGCTCACCGGGACAGCCATCCAAGGCCCTCCACTTT.

V is TRBV9 and J is TRBJ2-3, with TRBD2 identical over 10 bases. Per germline, CDR1 SGDLS and CDR2 YYNGEE. The CDR3 spans 16 residues. The J segment lost 9 bases and the V segment lost 0 bases, leaving 10 bases of the junction unmatched. This CDR3 reads CASSVGSGGPQGTQYF. CDR3 bases: TGTGCCAGCAGCGTAGGTAGCGGGGGGCCCCAGGGAACGCAGTATTTT.

The chain combines TRBV7-2 with TRBJ1-4; TRBD1 is a possible D gene (5 bases). The CDR3 runs 14 residues. Germline lookup yields CDR1 SGHTA and CDR2 FQGNSA. Trimming took off 3 bases at V and 5 bases at J, with 10 bases between the two ends. The CDR3 protein is CASSFGRGNEKLFF. CDR3 nucleotide sequence: TGTGCCAGCAGCTTTGGACGGGGGAATGAAAAACTGTTTTTT.

The chain couples TRBV4-3 to TRBJ2-3, with a weak D call TRBD2 (7 bases). With 0 bases removed from V and 6 bases from J, the gap between germline ends came to 19 bases. CDR1 is LGHNA, CDR2 YSLEER, per germline. The CDR3 has 17 residues. The CDR3 DNA sequence: TGCGCCAGCAGCCAAGATCGACGGGGGGCACACAGGGATACGCAGTATTTT. Its translation is CASSQDRRGAHRDTQYF.

V gene TRBV11-1 combines with J gene TRBJ1-4, with D possibly TRBD1 on 5 matching bases. Germline V lookup: CDR1 SGHAT, CDR2 FQDESV (reference sequence). V was shortened by 1 base and J by 4 bases, with 10 bases between the two germline ends. The CDR3 sequence is 15 residues long. CDR3: CASSLGQQINEKLFF. CDR3 sequence (DNA): TGTGCCAGCAGCTTAGGACAGCAAATTAATGAAAAACTGTTTTTT.

V and J are TRBV19 and TRBJ2-3, with 8 bases matching TRBD1. V was clipped by 1 base and J by 7 bases; unmatched bases: 7. CDR1 LNHDA and CDR2 SQIVND come from the germline V gene (reference sequence). This CDR3 has 15 residues. CDR3 sequence reads: CASSIVWQGANTQYF. The CDR3 nucleotides are TGTGCCAGTAGTATAGTGTGGCAGGGGGCAAATACGCAGTATTTT.

The rearrangement joins TRBV27 to TRBJ1-1; a weak D match, TRBD1 (5 bases). The germline V gene encodes CDR1 MNHEY and CDR2 SMNVEV (reference sequence). The length of the CDR3 is 16 residues. V was cut by 5 bases and J by 10 bases, with 26 bases left in between. The CDR3: CASSGRQTLTARVAFF. The CDR3 coding sequence is TGTGCCAGCAGTGGGAGACAGACCCTAACGGCGAGGGTAGCTTTCTTT.

The V and J genes are TRBV15 and TRBJ2-3; TRBD2 matches at 13 bases. Germline CDR1 and CDR2: LNHNV and YYDKDF (reference sequence). The CDR3 runs 15 residues. The V and J ends lost 9 bases and 4 bases, in that order; junction bases with no gene match: 7. The CDR3 sequence is CATQGLAGNADTQYF. CDR3 in DNA: TGTGCCACACAGGGACTAGCGGGGAATGCAGATACGCAGTATTTT.

V gene TRBV19 combines with J gene TRBJ2-1; the D is unclear. The CDR3 is 12 amino acids. Trimming left V 5 bases short and J 9 bases short, with 11 bases between. The germline CDR1 and CDR2 sequences are LNHDA and SQIVND (reference sequence). The CDR3 region is CASSYQSGEQFF. CDR3 nucleotide sequence: TGTGCCAGTAGTTACCAATCCGGTGAGCAGTTCTTC.

The CDR3 DNA follows: TGTGCCAGCAGCTGGGACAGGGGCCGGGATACGCAGTATTTT. It codes for CASSWDRGRDTQYF. This sequence joins TRBV5-6 and TRBJ2-3; 10 nucleotides match TRBD1. Trimming took 3 bases from V and 6 from J; bases not matched to a gene: 4. Germline CDR1 and CDR2: SGHDT and YYEEEE. The CDR3 has 14 amino acids.